This is a list of T cell receptor beta chains from one sample in a study of cytomegalovirus exposure and HLA in healthy donors. Produced via immunoSEQ multiplex PCR; TCRdb's table is partial and in-frame only. This sample has around 81,000 clones; less than 75% occur once, and the top ten carry around 5%. The specimen sequenced was PBMCs. These receptors all stem from a man aged 25 to 40 in good health and CMV-seropositive. CDR3s include the opening cysteine and the closing phenylalanine or tryptophan. D genes are given only for firm matches. The size field is filled for only some rows; it gives once, few, many or a size class.

abundance	j_gene	v_gene	d_gene	CDR3aa	CDR3nt
few	TRBJ1-4	TRBV5-1	-	CASSLAVGSGHEKLFF	TGCGCCAGCAGCTTGGCCGTTGGCTCAGGTCATGAAAAACTGTTTTTT
-	TRBJ2-7	TRBV28	TRBD2	CASSMPTSGSYEQYF	TGTGCCAGCAGTATGCCGACTAGCGGCTCCTACGAGCAGTACTTC
-	TRBJ2-7	TRBV6-1	-	CASSEWGIYEQYF	TGTGCCAGCAGTGAATGGGGCATTTACGAGCAGTACTTC
-	TRBJ2-7	TRBV5-6	-	CASSPGSVYEQYF	TGTGCCAGCAGCCCCGGGTCCGTCTACGAGCAGTACTTC
-	TRBJ2-5	TRBV6-1	-	CASPTPGSETQYF	TGTGCCAGCCCGACCCCAGGGTCAGAGACCCAGTACTTC
-	TRBJ2-1	TRBV11-2	-	CASSGGTGIRGNEQFF	TGTGCCAGCAGCGGAGGGACGGGCATTAGGGGCAATGAGCAATTCTTC
-	TRBJ2-6	TRBV11-3	TRBD2	CASSSGLAGVSGANVLTF	TGTGCCAGCAGCTCAGGACTAGCGGGAGTTTCTGGGGCCAACGTCCTGACTTTC
-	TRBJ2-7	TRBV27	TRBD2	CASSSGGAYEQYF	TGTGCCAGCTCAAGCGGGGGGGCCTACGAGCAGTACTTC
-	TRBJ2-2	TRBV7-3	TRBD2	CASSLSPSGNTGELFF	TGTGCCAGCAGCTTAAGTCCTAGCGGAAACACCGGGGAGCTGTTTTTT
few	TRBJ2-7	TRBV28	-	CASSFLGSGSSYEQYF	TGTGCCAGCAGTTTTCTCGGAAGCGGTAGCTCCTACGAGCAGTACTTC
few	TRBJ1-5	TRBV29-1	TRBD1	CSVSGGTGGNQPQHF	TGCAGCGTGTCTGGTGGAACAGGGGGCAATCAGCCCCAGCATTTT
-	TRBJ1-2	TRBV6-1	TRBD1	CASTPTGRLVYGYTF	TGTGCCAGCACCCCGACAGGGCGGTTGGTCTATGGCTACACCTTC
-	TRBJ2-7	TRBV4-1	TRBD1	CASSQAQGLGEQYF	TGCGCCAGCAGCCAGGCACAGGGGTTAGGCGAGCAGTACTTC
-	TRBJ1-5	TRBV27	TRBD1	CASSVGTGGYQPQHF	TGTGCCAGCAGTGTAGGGACAGGGGGATATCAGCCCCAGCATTTT
-	TRBJ2-1	TRBV6-1	TRBD2	CASCLAGGLNEQFF	TGTGCCAGCTGTCTAGCGGGAGGTTTGAATGAGCAGTTCTTC
-	TRBJ2-2	TRBV11-2	TRBD1	CASSLLAGTGVTGELFF	TGTGCCAGCAGCTTATTAGCCGGGACAGGGGTCACCGGGGAGCTGTTTTTT
-	TRBJ2-2	TRBV28	TRBD2	CASSSRTSVRVWFGELFF	TGTGCCAGCAGTTCGAGAACTAGCGTACGAGTCTGGTTCGGGGAGCTGTTTTTT
-	TRBJ2-1	TRBV6-5	TRBD2	CASSIGLAGVNEQFF	TGTGCCAGCAGCATAGGACTAGCGGGAGTGAATGAGCAGTTCTTC
-	TRBJ1-2	TRBV7-9	TRBD1	CASSLGQGVPTF	TGTGCCAGCAGCTTGGGACAGGGGGTCCCCACCTTC
-	TRBJ2-3	TRBV29-1	TRBD2	CSVVGLAGAYPLTDTQYF	TGCAGCGTGGTGGGACTAGCGGGGGCTTACCCCCTCACAGATACGCAGTATTTT
-	TRBJ1-2	TRBV15	TRBD1	CATSRETGGVVYGYTF	TGTGCCACCAGCAGAGAAACAGGGGGTGTCGTCTATGGCTACACCTTC
-	TRBJ2-3	TRBV19	TRBD1	CASSDQGQGSADTQYF	TGTGCCAGTAGTGACCAAGGACAGGGGTCTGCAGATACGCAGTATTTT
-	TRBJ2-1	TRBV10-3	-	CATSRDNSYNEQFF	TGTGCCACCTCAAGGGACAATTCCTACAATGAGCAGTTCTTC
-	TRBJ2-5	TRBV5-1	TRBD1	CASNPRTGGYESETQYF	TGCGCCAGCAACCCCCGGACAGGGGGCTATGAGAGCGAGACCCAGTACTTC
-	TRBJ1-5	TRBV5-1	-	CASSLAGVNQPQHF	TGCGCCAGCAGCTTGGCGGGGGTCAATCAGCCCCAGCATTTT
-	TRBJ1-5	TRBV4-3	TRBD1	CASSPDRLNQPQHF	TGCGCCAGCAGCCCGGACAGGCTTAATCAGCCCCAGCATTTT
medium-sized	TRBJ1-4	TRBV13	-	CASSLGQDNEKLFF	TGTGCCAGCAGCTTAGGACAGGATAATGAAAAACTGTTTTTT
-	TRBJ2-3	TRBV13	-	CASSRLSGSTDTQYF	TGTGCCAGCAGCCGACTTAGCGGAAGCACAGATACGCAGTATTTT
many	TRBJ2-1	TRBV6-4	TRBD2	CASAGTSGSYNEQFF	TGTGCCAGCGCCGGGACTAGCGGGAGCTACAATGAGCAGTTCTTC
-	TRBJ2-7	TRBV6-5	-	CASSYSQSGSSYEQYF	TGTGCCAGCAGTTACTCACAGTCTGGGAGCTCCTACGAGCAGTACTTC
-	TRBJ2-2	TRBV2	TRBD1	CASRTTGDGTGELFF	TGTGCCAGCAGGACAACAGGGGACGGCACCGGGGAGCTGTTTTTT
-	TRBJ2-2	TRBV2	-	CARTTGTVNTGELFF	TGTGCCAGGACCACCGGGACTGTGAACACCGGGGAGCTGTTTTTT
-	TRBJ2-2	TRBV9	-	CASSGSEGEVLTGELFF	TGTGCCAGCAGCGGTAGCGAGGGTGAGGTTCTAACCGGGGAGCTGTTTTTT
-	TRBJ1-2	TRBV7-9	TRBD1	CASSPPTGGSAYGYTF	TGTGCCAGCAGCCCACCGACAGGGGGCTCCGCGTATGGCTACACCTTC
-	TRBJ2-7	TRBV9	TRBD1	CASSVAGQGAEQYF	TGTGCCAGCAGCGTAGCGGGACAGGGGGCCGAGCAGTACTTC
-	TRBJ2-5	TRBV5-6	TRBD2	CASSLALAGETQYF	TGTGCCAGCAGCTTGGCCCTAGCGGGGGAGACCCAGTACTTC
few	TRBJ2-7	TRBV7-9	TRBD1	CSSSLETGGEYF	TGTTCCAGCAGCTTAGAGACAGGGGGGGAGTACTTC
-	TRBJ2-7	TRBV9	-	CASSVDVSGASEQYF	TGTGCCAGCAGCGTAGACGTGTCCGGAGCCTCCGAGCAGTACTTC
-	TRBJ2-3	TRBV27	-	CASNAGPRTDTQYF	TGTGCCAGCAACGCGGGGCCCCGCACAGATACGCAGTATTTT
-	TRBJ2-2	TRBV6-4	-	CASRRDSGAGELFF	TGTGCCAGCAGGAGGGACTCTGGGGCCGGGGAGCTGTTTTTT
-	TRBJ2-7	TRBV15	TRBD1	CATSKGGQGPYEQYF	TGTGCCACCAGCAAGGGAGGACAGGGGCCCTACGAGCAGTACTTC
-	TRBJ1-1	TRBV4-1	-	CASSQDWAIMNTEAFF	TGCGCCAGCAGCCAAGATTGGGCTATTATGAACACTGAAGCTTTCTTT
-	TRBJ2-6	TRBV29-1	-	CSARSGANVLTF	TGCAGTGCTAGGTCTGGGGCCAACGTCCTGACTTTC
-	TRBJ2-7	TRBV6-1	TRBD1	CASSGRDRGYEQYF	TGTGCCAGCAGTGGCCGGGACAGGGGTTACGAGCAGTACTTC
-	TRBJ1-4	TRBV2	TRBD1	CASSPGTGVEKLFF	TGTGCCAGCAGTCCCGGGACAGGGGTTGAAAAACTGTTTTTT
-	TRBJ2-1	TRBV2	TRBD1	CASSPFTGGSEQFF	TGTGCCAGCAGCCCTTTTACAGGGGGCAGTGAGCAGTTCTTC
-	TRBJ1-2	TRBV30	-	CAWSPGERNYGYTF	TGTGCCTGGAGTCCGGGGGAGAGGAACTATGGCTACACCTTC
few	TRBJ2-1	TRBV29-1	TRBD2	CGVGLAGTYNEQFF	TGCGGAGTCGGACTAGCGGGGACCTACAATGAGCAGTTCTTC
-	TRBJ2-7	TRBV6-1	TRBD2	CASSESGTSYEQYF	TGTGCCAGCAGTGAAAGCGGGACGAGCTACGAGCAGTACTTC
-	TRBJ2-7	TRBV5-4	-	CASSERTAEQYF	TGTGCCAGCAGCGAGAGGACAGCCGAGCAGTACTTC
-	TRBJ2-5	TRBV5-1	-	CASSLGGREETQYF	TGCGCCAGCAGCTTGGGAGGGCGAGAAGAGACCCAGTACTTC
few	TRBJ1-2	TRBV5-4	-	CASSLKLSAGLYTF	TGTGCCAGCAGCTTGAAACTAAGTGCAGGACTCTACACCTTC
few	TRBJ1-5	TRBV28	-	CASSATGTNQPQHF	TGTGCCAGCAGTGCCACAGGGACCAATCAGCCCCAGCATTTT
few	TRBJ2-3	TRBV7-6	TRBD2	CASSAGTSGRGTDTQYF	TGTGCCAGCAGCGCTGGGACTAGCGGGAGGGGCACAGATACGCAGTATTTT
-	TRBJ1-2	TRBV18	TRBD1	CASSSLSGTGGVKLYGYTF	TGTGCCAGCTCATCTCTCTCCGGGACAGGGGGCGTAAAATTATATGGCTACACCTTC
-	TRBJ1-1	TRBV9	-	CASSEMGGEAFF	TGTGCCAGCAGCGAGATGGGGGGTGAAGCTTTCTTT
-	TRBJ2-7	TRBV11-2	-	CASSQRWGSVAYEQYF	TGTGCCAGCAGCCAGAGGTGGGGCTCCGTAGCCTACGAGCAGTACTTC
-	TRBJ1-4	TRBV19	-	CASSKLDSEKLFF	TGTGCCAGTAGTAAGTTGGACAGCGAAAAACTGTTTTTT
few	TRBJ2-7	TRBV11-2	TRBD2	CASSARREVTYEQYF	TGTGCCAGCAGCGCACGTCGGGAGGTCACCTACGAGCAGTACTTC
-	TRBJ2-1	TRBV28	TRBD1	CASSLLFPRQGGGNEQFF	TGTGCCAGCAGTTTACTTTTTCCCCGACAGGGGGGTGGTAATGAGCAGTTCTTC